Presented here are 9 T cell receptor beta chains from one specimen sequenced in a study of blood T cell repertoires in COVID-19. The data were produced by immunoSEQ multiplex PCR, yet TCRdb's version contains in-frame clones alone and is incomplete. Counted here are some 210,000 clones, 84% occurring once; the ten biggest clones make up about 5.1%. Sequencing used peripheral blood. The receptors were sampled from a woman between 65 and 79 years old with active or convalescent COVID-19.

The chain uses TRBV3-1 (or the pseudogene TRBV3-2) and TRBJ2-7, with 9 bases matching TRBD1. Germline CDR1 LGHDT, CDR2 YNNKEL (reference sequence). V was pared by 3 bases and J by 3 bases, with 15 bases of the junction left unmatched. There are 18 residues in the CDR3. The CDR3 DNA reads TGTGCCAGCAGCCAGGACAGGGGTTTCGGAGCAAGGAGCTACGAGCAGTACTTC. Translating it yields CASSQDRGFGARSYEQYF.

The chain uses TRBV3-1 (or the pseudogene TRBV3-2) and TRBJ2-7; the match to TRBD2 covers 12 bases. This CDR3 has 16 residues. The junction had 7 bases not matched to a gene; V was cut back by 1 base and J by 6 bases. The germline V gene has CDR1 LGHDT and CDR2 YNNKEL (reference sequence). The CDR3 DNA reads as TGTGCCAGCAGCCAAGTCCCTAGCGGGAGGGCCGGCGAGCAGTACTTC. The encoded protein is CASSQVPSGRAGEQYF.

The V and J genes are TRBV2 and TRBJ1-1; TRBD1 agrees at 8 bases. The CDR3 contains 14 residues. Germline-derived CDR1 and CDR2 are SNHLY and FYNNEI. Trimming at V came to 7 bases and at J to 4 bases, leaving 8 bases not matched to a gene. The CDR3: CASIRTGRGTEAFF. CDR3 coding DNA: TGTGCCAGCATTCGGACAGGGAGGGGCACTGAAGCTTTCTTT.

V and J are TRBV4-1 and TRBJ2-5; 8 positions match TRBD2. CDR1 and CDR2 from the germline V gene are MGHRA and YSYEKL. V lost 3 bases and J lost 4; bases outside the gene matches: 13. The CDR3 length is 17 residues. The CDR3 loop is CASSQGGLALLRETQYF. In nucleotides, the CDR3 is TGCGCCAGCAGCCAGGGAGGACTAGCCCTCCTCCGAGAGACCCAGTACTTC.

Many counts were recorded for this clone. Germline and junction disagree at one end, which may indicate a read error. J is TRBJ2-1 and V is TRBV7-8; 9 positions match TRBD1. The CDR3 is made up of 13 amino acids. CDR1 and CDR2 from the germline V gene are SGHVS and FQNEAQ. The DNA for the CDR3 is TGTGCCAGCAGCTTAGAGAGACAGGGGGGATCGGTCTTC. Protein: CASSLERQGGSVF.

The rearrangement joins TRBV19 to TRBJ2-6, with TRBD1 identical over 9 bases. The germline V gene encodes CDR1 LNHDA and CDR2 SQIVND (reference sequence). V shed 8 bases, J shed 1 base, and the junction held 3 bases outside the gene matches. The CDR3 consists of 15 residues. The CDR3 loop is CASLTGGSGANVLTF. Written as DNA, the CDR3 is TGTGCCAGTTTGACAGGGGGGTCTGGGGCCAACGTCCTGACTTTC. Looking up the rest from reference TRBV19 and TRBJ2-6 gives the full variable domain: DGGITQSPKYLFRKEGQNVTLSCEQNLNHDAMYWYRQDPGQGLRLIYYSQIVNDFQKGDIAEGYSVSREKKESFPLTVTSAQKNPTAFYLCASLTGGSGANVLTFGAGSRLTVL.

This clone was detected a few times. V gene TRBV5-4 combines with J gene TRBJ2-7, with 8 nucleotides matching TRBD2. CDR3 length: 17 amino acids. Germline V gene data show CDR1 as SGHNT and CDR2 as YYREEE (reference sequence). The ends lost 4 bases at V and 3 bases at J; junction bases unmatched: 15. CDR3 protein: CASSPYRGGSGSYEQYF. CDR3 coding DNA: TGTGCCAGCAGCCCCTATCGAGGGGGAAGCGGGAGCTACGAGCAGTACTTC. Supplemented by reference TRBV5-4 and TRBJ2-7, the full variable domain reads ETGVTQSPTHLIKTRGQQVTLRCSSQSGHNTVSWYQQALGQGPQFIFQYYREEENGRGNFPPRFSGLQFPNYSSELNVNALELDDSALYLCASSPYRGGSGSYEQYFGPGTRLTVT.

The rearrangement uses TRBV5-1 and TRBJ1-2; D ambiguous. Germline CDR1 is SGHRS and CDR2 is YFSETQ. CDR3 length: 16 residues. With 5 bases removed from V and 5 bases from J, the gap between germline ends came to 22 bases. CDR3 coding DNA: TGCGCCAGCAGATCTGCTGACGGTAGCAAACCGTATGGCTACACCTTC. Residues: CASRSADGSKPYGYTF.

The chain couples TRBV6-1 to TRBJ2-5; TRBD2 agrees at 9 bases. The CDR3 runs 16 residues. CDR1 and CDR2 from the germline V gene are MNHNS and SASEGT. The junction had 10 bases not matched to a gene; V was cut back by 4 bases and J by 4 bases. This chain's CDR3 is CASSGGRAHFLETQYF. As DNA, the CDR3 is TGTGCCAGCAGTGGCGGGAGGGCCCACTTTCTAGAGACCCAGTACTTC.